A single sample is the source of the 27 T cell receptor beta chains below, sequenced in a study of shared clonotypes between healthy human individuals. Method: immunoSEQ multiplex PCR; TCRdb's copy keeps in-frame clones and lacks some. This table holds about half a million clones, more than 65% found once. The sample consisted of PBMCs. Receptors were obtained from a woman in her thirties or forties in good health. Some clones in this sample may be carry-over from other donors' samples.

The CDR3 DNA is TGTGCCTGGAGTCCTCGGGGGGCTGGAAACACCATATATTTT. The encoded protein is CAWSPRGAGNTIYF. The gene calls are TRBV30 and TRBJ1-3, with D possibly matching TRBD1 (5 bases). There are 14 residues in the CDR3. Germline-derived CDR1 and CDR2 are GTSNPN and SVGIG (reference sequence). V shed 2 bases and J shed 2 bases, with 10 bases lying between them.

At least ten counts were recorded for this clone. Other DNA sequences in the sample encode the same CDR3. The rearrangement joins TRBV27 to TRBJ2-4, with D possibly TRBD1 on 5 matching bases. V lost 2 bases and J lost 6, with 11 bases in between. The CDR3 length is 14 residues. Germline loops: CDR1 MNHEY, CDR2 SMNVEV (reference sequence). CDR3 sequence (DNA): TGTGCCAGCAGTTTAGGGCTTCAGGGAAACATTCAGTACTTC. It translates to CASSLGLQGNIQYF.

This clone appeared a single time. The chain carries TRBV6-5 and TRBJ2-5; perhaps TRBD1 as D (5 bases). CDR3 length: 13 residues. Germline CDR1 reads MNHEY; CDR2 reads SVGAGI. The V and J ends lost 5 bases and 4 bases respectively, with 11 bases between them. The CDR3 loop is CASSRTWGETQYF. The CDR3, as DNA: TGTGCCAGCAGTCGGACATGGGGAGAGACCCAGTACTTC.

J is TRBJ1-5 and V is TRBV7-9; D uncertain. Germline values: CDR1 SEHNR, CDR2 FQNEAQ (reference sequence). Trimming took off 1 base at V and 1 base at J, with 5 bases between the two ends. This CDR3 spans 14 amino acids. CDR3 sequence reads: CASSLDTSNQPQHF. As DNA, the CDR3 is TGTGCCAGCAGCTTAGACACGAGCAATCAGCCCCAGCATTTT.

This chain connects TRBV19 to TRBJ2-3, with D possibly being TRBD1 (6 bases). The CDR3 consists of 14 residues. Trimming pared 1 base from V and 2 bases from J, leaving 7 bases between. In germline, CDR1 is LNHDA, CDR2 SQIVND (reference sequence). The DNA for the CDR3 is TGTGCCAGTAGTATAGGGACAGTCACAGATACGCAGTATTTT. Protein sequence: CASSIGTVTDTQYF.

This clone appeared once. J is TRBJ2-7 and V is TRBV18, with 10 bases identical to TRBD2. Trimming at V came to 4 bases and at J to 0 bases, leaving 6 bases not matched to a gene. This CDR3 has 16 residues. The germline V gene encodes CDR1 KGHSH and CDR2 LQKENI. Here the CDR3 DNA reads TGTGCCAGCTCACACTGGACTAGCGGTAGCTCCTACGAGCAGTACTTC. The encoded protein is CASSHWTSGSSYEQYF. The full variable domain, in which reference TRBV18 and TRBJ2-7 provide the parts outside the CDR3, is NAGVMQNPRHLVRRRGQEARLRCSPMKGHSHVYWYRQLPEEGLKFMVYLQKENIIDESGMPKERFSAEFPKEGPSILRIQQVVRGDSAAYFCASSHWTSGSSYEQYFGPGTRLTVT.

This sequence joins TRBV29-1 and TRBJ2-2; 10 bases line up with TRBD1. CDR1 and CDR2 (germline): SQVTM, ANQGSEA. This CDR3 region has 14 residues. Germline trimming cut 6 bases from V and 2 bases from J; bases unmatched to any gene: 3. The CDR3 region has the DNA TGCAGCGTGGGACAGGGGTCAAACACCGGGGAGCTGTTTTTT. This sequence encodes CSVGQGSNTGELFF.

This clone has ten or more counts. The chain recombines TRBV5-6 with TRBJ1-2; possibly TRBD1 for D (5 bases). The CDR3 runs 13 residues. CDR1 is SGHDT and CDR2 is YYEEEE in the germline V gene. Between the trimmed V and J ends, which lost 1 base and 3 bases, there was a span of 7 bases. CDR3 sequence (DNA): TGTGCCAGCAGCTTGTGGGACCACTATGGCTACACCTTC. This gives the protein CASSLWDHYGYTF.

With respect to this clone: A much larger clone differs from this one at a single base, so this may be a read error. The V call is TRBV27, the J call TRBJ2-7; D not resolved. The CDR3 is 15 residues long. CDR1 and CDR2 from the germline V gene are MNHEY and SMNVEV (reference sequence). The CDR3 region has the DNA TGTGTCAGCAGTTTTAGTAACGGAAGGAGCTACGAGCAGTACTTC. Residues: CVSSFSNGRSYEQYF.

In nucleotides, the CDR3 is TGTGCCTGGAGTGTAGTGGCGGGAGGCGGGCAGTTCTTC. Its protein is CAWSVVAGGGQFF. This sequence joins TRBV30 and TRBJ2-1, with 8 bases lining up with TRBD2. V shed 0 bases, J shed 12 bases, and the junction held 7 bases outside the gene matches. Looked up from germline, CDR1 is GTSNPN and CDR2 is SVGIG (reference sequence). The CDR3 length is 13 residues.

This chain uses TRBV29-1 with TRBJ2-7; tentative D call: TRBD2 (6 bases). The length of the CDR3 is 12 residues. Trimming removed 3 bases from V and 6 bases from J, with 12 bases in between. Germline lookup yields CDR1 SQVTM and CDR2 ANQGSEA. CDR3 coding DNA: TGCAGCGTTGATGCCCCGCGGGGCGAGCAGTACTTC. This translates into CSVDAPRGEQYF.

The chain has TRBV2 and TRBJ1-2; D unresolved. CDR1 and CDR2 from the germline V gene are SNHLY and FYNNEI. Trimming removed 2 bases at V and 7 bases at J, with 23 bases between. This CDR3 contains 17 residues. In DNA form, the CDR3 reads TGTGCCAGCAGTGAATCTTCGGCACAGCAGCTTCGATCTGGCTACACCTTC. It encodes CASSESSAQQLRSGYTF.

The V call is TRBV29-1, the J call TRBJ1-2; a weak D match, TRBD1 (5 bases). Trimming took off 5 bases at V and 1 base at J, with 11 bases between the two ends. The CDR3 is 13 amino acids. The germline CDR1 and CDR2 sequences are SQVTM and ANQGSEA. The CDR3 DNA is TGCAGCGTTTTCGACAGTGATAACTATGGCTACACCTTC. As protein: CSVFDSDNYGYTF.

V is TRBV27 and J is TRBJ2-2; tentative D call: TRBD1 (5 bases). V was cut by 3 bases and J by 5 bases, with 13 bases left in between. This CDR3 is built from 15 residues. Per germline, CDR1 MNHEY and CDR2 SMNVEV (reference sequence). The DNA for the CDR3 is TGTGCCAGCAGTTTTGCAGGGCGGATTACCGGGGAGCTGTTTTTT. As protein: CASSFAGRITGELFF.

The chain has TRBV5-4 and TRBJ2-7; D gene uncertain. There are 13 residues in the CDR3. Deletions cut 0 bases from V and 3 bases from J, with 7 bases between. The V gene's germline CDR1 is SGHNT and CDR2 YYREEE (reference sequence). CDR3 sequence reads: CASSLDGHYEQYF. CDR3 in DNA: TGTGCCAGCAGCTTGGACGGGCACTACGAGCAGTACTTC. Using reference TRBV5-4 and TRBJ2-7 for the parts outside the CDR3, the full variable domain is ETGVTQSPTHLIKTRGQQVTLRCSSQSGHNTVSWYQQALGQGPQFIFQYYREEENGRGNFPPRFSGLQFPNYSSELNVNALELDDSALYLCASSLDGHYEQYFGPGTRLTVT.

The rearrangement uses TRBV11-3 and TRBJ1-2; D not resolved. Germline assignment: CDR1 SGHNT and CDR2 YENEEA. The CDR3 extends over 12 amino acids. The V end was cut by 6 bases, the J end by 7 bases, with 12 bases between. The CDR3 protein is CASSIYRTGYTF. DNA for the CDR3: TGTGCCAGCAGTATTTATAGGACTGGCTACACCTTC.

The DNA of the CDR3 is TGTGCCAGCAGCCCTCTCTTCTTTCACAGGGTGTTGGCCAATAACACTGAAGCTTTCTTT. Encoded protein: CASSPLFFHRVLANNTEAFF. J is TRBJ1-1 and V is TRBV4-2; the D gene is possibly TRBD1 (6 bases). CDR3 length: 20 residues. Per germline, CDR1 LGHNA and CDR2 YNFKEQ. The V gene lost 4 bases and the J gene lost 2 bases, with 29 bases spanning the gap.

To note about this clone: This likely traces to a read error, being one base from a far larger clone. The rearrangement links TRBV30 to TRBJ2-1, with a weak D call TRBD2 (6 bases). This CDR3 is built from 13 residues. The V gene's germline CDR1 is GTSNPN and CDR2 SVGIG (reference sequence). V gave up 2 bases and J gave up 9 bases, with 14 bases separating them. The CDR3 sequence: CAWSTWSGPEQFF. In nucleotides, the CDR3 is TGTGCCTGGAGTACTTGGAGCGGGCCTGAGCAGTTCTTC.

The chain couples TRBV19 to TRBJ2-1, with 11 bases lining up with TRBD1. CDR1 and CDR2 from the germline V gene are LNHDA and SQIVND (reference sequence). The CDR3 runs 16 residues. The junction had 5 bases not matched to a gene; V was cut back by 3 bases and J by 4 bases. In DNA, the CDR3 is TGTGCCAGTAGTATTGGGACAGGGGGGCCTTACAATGAGCAGTTCTTC. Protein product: CASSIGTGGPYNEQFF.

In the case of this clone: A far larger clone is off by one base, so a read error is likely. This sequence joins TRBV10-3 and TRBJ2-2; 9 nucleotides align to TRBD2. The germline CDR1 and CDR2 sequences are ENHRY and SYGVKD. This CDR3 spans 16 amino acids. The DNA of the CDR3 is TGTGCCATCAGTGTCCCTAGCGGGACGAACTCCGGGGAGCTGTTTTTT. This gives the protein CAISVPSGTNSGELFF.

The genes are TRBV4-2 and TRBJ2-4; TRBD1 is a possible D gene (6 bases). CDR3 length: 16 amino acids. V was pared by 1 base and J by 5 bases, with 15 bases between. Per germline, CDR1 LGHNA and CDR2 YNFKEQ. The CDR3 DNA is TGTGCCAGCAGCCAAGGCCAGGGGTCGTTCGAAAACATTCAGTACTTC. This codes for CASSQGQGSFENIQYF.

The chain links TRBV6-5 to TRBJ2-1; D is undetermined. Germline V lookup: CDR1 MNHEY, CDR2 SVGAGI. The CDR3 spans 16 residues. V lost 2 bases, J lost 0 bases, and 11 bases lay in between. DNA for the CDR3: TGTGCCAGCAGTTACCAAAAACAGAGCTCCTACAATGAGCAGTTCTTC. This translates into CASSYQKQSSYNEQFF.

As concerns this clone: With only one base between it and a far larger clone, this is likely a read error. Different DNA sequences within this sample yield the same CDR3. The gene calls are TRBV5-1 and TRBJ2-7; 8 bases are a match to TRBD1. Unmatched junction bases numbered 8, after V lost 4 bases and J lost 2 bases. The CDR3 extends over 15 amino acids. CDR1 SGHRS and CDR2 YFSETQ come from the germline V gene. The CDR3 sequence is CASSIGTGPAYEQYF. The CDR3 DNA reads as TGCGCCAGCAGCATCGGGACAGGCCCTGCCTACGAGCAGTACTTC. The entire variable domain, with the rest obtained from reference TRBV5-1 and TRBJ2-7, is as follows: KAGVTQTPRYLIKTRGQQVTLSCSPISGHRSVSWYQQTPGQGLQFLFEYFSETQRNKGNFPGRFSGRQFSNSRSEMNVSTLELGDSALYLCASSIGTGPAYEQYFGPGTRLTVT.

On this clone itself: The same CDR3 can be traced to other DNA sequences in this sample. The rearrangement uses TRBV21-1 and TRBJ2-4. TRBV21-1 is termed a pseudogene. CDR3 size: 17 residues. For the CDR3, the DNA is TGTGCCAGCAGCCCTCCTGGTGGGACCATAGCCAAAAACATTCAGTACTTC. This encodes CASSPPGGTIAKNIQYF.

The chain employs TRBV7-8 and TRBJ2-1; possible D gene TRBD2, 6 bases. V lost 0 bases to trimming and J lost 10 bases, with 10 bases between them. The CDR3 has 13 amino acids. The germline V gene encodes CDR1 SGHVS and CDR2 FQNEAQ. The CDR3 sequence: CASSLASRGEQFF. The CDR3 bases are TGTGCCAGCAGCTTAGCCTCGCGGGGCGAGCAGTTCTTC.

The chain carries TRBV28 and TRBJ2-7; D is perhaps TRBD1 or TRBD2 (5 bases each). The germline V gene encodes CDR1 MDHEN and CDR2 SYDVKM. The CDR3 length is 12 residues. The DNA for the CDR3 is TGTGGATCGGCCGGGACGCCCTACGAGCAGTACTTC. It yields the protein CGSAGTPYEQYF. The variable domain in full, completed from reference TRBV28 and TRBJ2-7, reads DVKVTQSSRYLVKRTGEKVFLECVQDMDHENMFWYRQDPGLGLRLIYFSYDVKMKEKGDIPEGYSVSREKKERFSLILESASTNQTSMYLCGSAGTPYEQYFGPGTRLTVT.

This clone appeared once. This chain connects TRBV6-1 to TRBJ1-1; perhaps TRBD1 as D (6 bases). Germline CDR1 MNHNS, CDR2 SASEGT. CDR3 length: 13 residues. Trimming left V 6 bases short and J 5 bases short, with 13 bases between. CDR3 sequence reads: CASREGGWTEAFF. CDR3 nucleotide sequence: TGTGCCAGCAGGGAGGGGGGTTGGACTGAAGCTTTCTTT.